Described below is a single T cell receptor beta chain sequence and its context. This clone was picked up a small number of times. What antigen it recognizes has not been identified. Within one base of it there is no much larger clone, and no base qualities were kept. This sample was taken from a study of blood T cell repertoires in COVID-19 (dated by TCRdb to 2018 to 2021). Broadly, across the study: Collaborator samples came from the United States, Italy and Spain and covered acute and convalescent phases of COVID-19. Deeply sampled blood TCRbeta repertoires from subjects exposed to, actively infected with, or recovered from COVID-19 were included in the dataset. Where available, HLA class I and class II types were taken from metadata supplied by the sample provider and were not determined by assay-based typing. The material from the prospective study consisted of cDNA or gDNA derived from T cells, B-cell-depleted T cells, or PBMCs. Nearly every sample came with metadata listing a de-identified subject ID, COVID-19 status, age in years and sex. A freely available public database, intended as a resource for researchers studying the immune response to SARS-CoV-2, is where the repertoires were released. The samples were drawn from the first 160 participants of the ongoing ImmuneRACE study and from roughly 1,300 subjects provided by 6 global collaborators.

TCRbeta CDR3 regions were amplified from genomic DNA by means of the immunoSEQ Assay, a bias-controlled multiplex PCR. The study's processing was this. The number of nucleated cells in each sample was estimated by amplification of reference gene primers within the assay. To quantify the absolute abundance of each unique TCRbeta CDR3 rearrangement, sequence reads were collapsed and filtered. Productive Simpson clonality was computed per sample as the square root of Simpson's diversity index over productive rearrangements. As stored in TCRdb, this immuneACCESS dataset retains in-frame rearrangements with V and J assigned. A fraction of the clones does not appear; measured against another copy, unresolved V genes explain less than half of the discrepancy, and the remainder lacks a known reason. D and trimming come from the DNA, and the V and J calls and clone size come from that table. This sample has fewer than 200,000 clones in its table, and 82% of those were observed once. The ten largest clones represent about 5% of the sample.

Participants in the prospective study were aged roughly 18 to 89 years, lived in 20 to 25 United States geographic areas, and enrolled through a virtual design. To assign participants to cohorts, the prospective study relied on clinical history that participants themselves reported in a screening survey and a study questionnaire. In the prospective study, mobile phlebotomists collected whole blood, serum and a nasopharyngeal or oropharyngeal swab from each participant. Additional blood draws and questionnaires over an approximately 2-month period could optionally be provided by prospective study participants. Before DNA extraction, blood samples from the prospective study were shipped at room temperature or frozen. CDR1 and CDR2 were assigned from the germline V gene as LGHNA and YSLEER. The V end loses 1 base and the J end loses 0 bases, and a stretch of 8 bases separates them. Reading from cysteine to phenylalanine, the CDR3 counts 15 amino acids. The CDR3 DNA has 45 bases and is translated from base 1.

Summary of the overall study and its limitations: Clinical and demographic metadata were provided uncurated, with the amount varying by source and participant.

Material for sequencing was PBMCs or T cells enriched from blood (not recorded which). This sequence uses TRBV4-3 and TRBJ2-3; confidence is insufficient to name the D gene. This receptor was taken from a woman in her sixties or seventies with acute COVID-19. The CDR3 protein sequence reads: CASSQGQSSTDTQYF. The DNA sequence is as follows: TGCGCCAGCAGCCAAGGGCAGTCTAGCACAGATACGCAGTATTTT.